This T cell receptor (beta chain) came from a study of shared clonotypes between healthy human individuals. Study-wide findings and caveats: Tissue TCR repertoires likely differ from these blood-only repertoires.

This CDR3 contains 13 residues. Germline V lookup: CDR1 SGHTA, CDR2 FQGNSA. V was clipped by 1 base and J by 5 bases, with 7 bases between them. A CD45RA-negative memory subset and a CD45RA+ naive subset were separated from the CD4+ cells. A note on this clone: Its antigen is unknown.

Clones were sequenced by immunoSEQ multiplex PCR, and TCRdb holds only the in-frame ones, with some missing. The sample contains around 510,000 clones, roughly 95% of which appear only once. The receptor was derived from a woman in her twenties or thirties in good health. The chain combines TRBV7-2 with TRBJ2-3, with no clear D. Source material: naive CD4+ T cells sorted from blood. This sample's subset: CD45RA+ positively selected. In DNA, the CDR3 is TGTGCCAGCAGCTTAGAGGCGTTAGATACGCAGTATTTT. Translation: CASSLEALDTQYF.